Below are 13 T cell receptor beta chains sequenced from a single sample in a study of T cell repertoires in cytomegalovirus infection. TCRdb reprocessed the reads via MiXCR and lists one record per CDR3 protein. The sample gives some 280,000 distinct CDR3 sequences, roughly an eighth of which show up once; 8.8% is in the top ten. Sequencing was carried out using PBMCs. These receptors were taken from a human donor in good health (CMV status not recorded). Some clones in this sample may be carry-over from other donors' samples.

The gene calls are TRBV14 and TRBJ1-3; D uncertain. Germline V gives CDR1 SGHDN, CDR2 FVKESK. This CDR3 region has 13 residues. V lost 3 bases and J lost 3, with 6 bases in between. This chain's CDR3 is CASSQLDGNTIYF. CDR3 coding DNA: TGTGCCAGCAGCCAGTTAGATGGAAACACCATATATTTT.

The genes are TRBV7-3 and TRBJ2-3; D gene unclear. The CDR3 loop spans 15 amino acids. Germline CDR1 SGHTA, CDR2 FQGTGA. V was cut by 2 bases and J by 3 bases, with 12 bases left in between. The DNA for the CDR3 is TGTGCCAGCAGCTTACAGGCAGGTTCGACAGATACGCAGTATTTT. It yields the protein CASSLQAGSTDTQYF.

The V and J genes are TRBV29-1 and TRBJ1-1; D unclear. CDR1 and CDR2 from the germline V gene are SQVTM and ANQGSEA. The CDR3 covers 14 residues. The V end was cut by 4 bases, the J end by 4 bases, with 16 bases between. The CDR3 loop is CSVVCREGGTEAFF. The DNA for the CDR3 is TGCAGCGTTGTGTGTCGGGAGGGCGGCACTGAAGCTTTCTTT. Combining the CDR3 with reference TRBV29-1 and TRBJ1-1 gives the whole variable domain SAVISQKPSRDICQRGTSLTIQCQVDSQVTMMFWYRQQPGQSLTLIATANQGSEATYESGFVIDKFPISRPNLTFSTLTVSNMSPEDSSIYLCSVVCREGGTEAFFGQGTRLTVV.

This clonotype was recorded at least ten times. The chain links TRBV7-2 to TRBJ1-5; D possibly corresponds to TRBD1 (5 bases). Germline-derived CDR1 and CDR2 are SGHTA and FQGNSA. The V end lost 0 bases, the J end lost 6 bases, and 12 bases lay between the germline ends. CDR3 length: 15 amino acids. CDR3 bases: TGTGCCAGCAGCTTAGCGGCAGGGATTAGTCAGCCCCAGCATTTT. Its translation: CASSLAAGISQPQHF.

This clonotype showed up just once. This chain links TRBV20-1 with TRBJ1-6, with D perhaps matching TRBD1 (6 bases). Germline loops: CDR1 DFQATT, CDR2 SNEGSKA (reference sequence). The CDR3 runs to 15 residues. The V and J ends lost 0 bases and 3 bases respectively, with 9 bases between them. This chain's CDR3 is CSAREVQGYNSPLHF. Written as DNA, the CDR3 is TGCAGTGCTAGAGAAGTACAGGGCTATAATTCACCCCTCCACTTT.

This clonotype was detected a few times. This chain joins TRBV12-3 or TRBV12-4 and TRBJ2-5, with TRBD1 identical over 10 bases. The CDR3 length is 15 residues. V was clipped by 2 bases and J by 3 bases; unmatched bases: 3. The CDR3 DNA is TGTGCCAGCAGTTTATTGGGACAGGGGAAAGAGACCCAGTACTTC. Translation: CASSLLGQGKETQYF.

V usage is TRBV20-1 and J usage is TRBJ2-3, with D hard to call. Germline V gene sequence: CDR1 DFQATT, CDR2 SNEGSKA (reference sequence). The CDR3 is made up of 12 amino acids. V gave up 4 bases and J gave up 0 bases, with 5 bases separating them. CDR3 nucleotides: TGCAGTGCTACAGTAAGCACAGATACGCAGTATTTT. Protein sequence: CSATVSTDTQYF.

This chain links TRBV20-1 with TRBJ2-5; 7 bases are shared with TRBD2. J was trimmed by 2 bases and V by 4 bases; bases with no gene match: 7. This CDR3 contains 14 residues. CDR1 DFQATT and CDR2 SNEGSKA come from the germline V gene (reference sequence). CDR3: CSATPGGRQETQYF. The DNA of the CDR3 is TGCAGTGCTACCCCGGGGGGACGGCAAGAGACCCAGTACTTC.

This clonotype was seen at least ten times. V gene TRBV7-3 combines with J gene TRBJ2-2; D call uncertain. This CDR3 comprises 16 residues. Germline CDR1 is SGHTA and CDR2 is FQGTGA. V lost 1 base and J 6 bases, leaving 15 bases between the germline ends. The CDR3 reads CASSLIGRGFAGELFF. The CDR3 DNA reads as TGTGCCAGCAGCTTAATTGGCCGTGGGTTCGCCGGGGAGCTGTTTTTT. The full variable domain, completed using reference TRBV7-3 and TRBJ2-2, is GAGVSQTPSNKVTEKGKYVELRCDPISGHTALYWYRQSLGQGPEFLIYFQGTGAADDSGLPNDRFFAVRPEGSVSTLKIQRTERGDSAVYLCASSLIGRGFAGELFFGEGSRLTVL.

This chain joins TRBV7-2 and TRBJ2-7; D unclear. The CDR3 is 13 residues long. Looked up from germline, CDR1 is SGHTA and CDR2 is FQGNSA. Trimming cost V 1 base and J 6 bases, with 10 bases left between them. The DNA of the CDR3 is TGTGCCAGCAGCTTAGAGGGCAATGGCGAGCAGTACTTC. The encoded protein is CASSLEGNGEQYF. Based on the CDR3 plus reference TRBV7-2 and TRBJ2-7, the full variable domain is GAGVSQSPSNKVTEKGKDVELRCDPISGHTALYWYRQSLGQGLEFLIYFQGNSAPDKSGLPSDRFSAERTGGSVSTLTIQRTQQEDSAVYLCASSLEGNGEQYFGPGTRLTVT.

The chain couples TRBV4-1 to TRBJ2-5; no clear D gene. The germline V gene has CDR1 MGHRA and CDR2 YSYEKL. This CDR3 is built from 13 residues. Trimming stripped 4 bases from V and 2 bases from J, with 8 bases between. The CDR3 nucleotides are TGCGCCAGCAGCCCAGCCCCACAAGAGACCCAGTACTTC. It specifies CASSPAPQETQYF.

V gene TRBV5-6 combines with J gene TRBJ2-2, with 13 nucleotides matching TRBD2. This CDR3 has 14 residues. Germline CDR1 reads SGHDT; CDR2 reads YYEEEE. V was pared by 4 bases and J by 6 bases, with 0 bases of the junction left unmatched. DNA for the CDR3: TGTGCCAGCAGCGGACTAGCGGGAGCCGGGGAGCTGTTTTTT. Amino acid sequence: CASSGLAGAGELFF.

This clonotype was counted between two and nine times. The gene calls are TRBV18 and TRBJ1-1; D ambiguous. Germline lookup yields CDR1 KGHSH and CDR2 LQKENI. V dropped 5 bases and J dropped 4 bases, with 11 bases sitting between them. This CDR3 region has 13 residues. CDR3 amino acids: CASSYELGTEAFF. The DNA for the CDR3 is TGTGCCAGCTCATATGAACTGGGCACTGAAGCTTTCTTT. The entire variable domain, with the rest obtained from reference TRBV18 and TRBJ1-1, is as follows: NAGVMQNPRHLVRRRGQEARLRCSPMKGHSHVYWYRQLPEEGLKFMVYLQKENIIDESGMPKERFSAEFPKEGPSILRIQQVVRGDSAAYFCASSYELGTEAFFGQGTRLTVV.